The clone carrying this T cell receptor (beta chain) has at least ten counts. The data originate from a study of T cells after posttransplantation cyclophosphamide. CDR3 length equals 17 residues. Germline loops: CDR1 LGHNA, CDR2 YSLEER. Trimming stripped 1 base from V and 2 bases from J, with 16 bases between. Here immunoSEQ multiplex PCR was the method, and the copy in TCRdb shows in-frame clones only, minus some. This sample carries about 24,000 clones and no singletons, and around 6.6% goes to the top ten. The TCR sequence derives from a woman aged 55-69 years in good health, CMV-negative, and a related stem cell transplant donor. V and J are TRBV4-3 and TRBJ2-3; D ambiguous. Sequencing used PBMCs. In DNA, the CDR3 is TGCGCCAGCAGCCAAGGGGTAGGCGGAATCTTCACAGATACGCAGTATTTT. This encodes CASSQGVGGIFTDTQYF.